This T cell receptor (beta chain) is from a study of beta chain features in type 1 diabetes. This clone has only a few counts. Its matching antigen is unknown. V was shortened by 3 bases and J by 6 bases, with 14 bases between the two germline ends. Germline CDR1 KGHSH, CDR2 LQKENI. CDR3 size: 14 residues. Every isolated RNA sample was fully reverse transcribed, so sequencing captured expressed TCRB transcripts. Profiling relied on immunoSEQ multiplex PCR, and the TCRdb table lists in-frame clones only, not all of them. The data hold approximately 250,000 clones, with 13% to 15% observed a single time. Findings and limits, study-wide: TCRB CDR3s from Type 1 diabetes patients were moderately but significantly shorter in all four CD4+ subsets. The similarity of naive, central memory and Treg TCRB repertoires appeared greater among patients than among healthy donors.

Researchers reported sorting CD4+ naive, central memory, regulatory and stem cell-like memory cells via CD45RO/CCR7/CD25/CD127/CD95/CD27. Source material: naive CD4+ T cells from blood. V is TRBV18 and J is TRBJ1-2; D gene unclear. The TCR sequence derives from a woman in her forties in good health. The CDR3 region has the DNA TGTGCCAGCTCACCCGAGGGTAATTCCGATGGCTACACCTTC. This translates into CASSPEGNSDGYTF.